This TCR beta chain was documented in a study of shared T cell receptors in the human thymus. Clones were read by immunoSEQ multiplex PCR, and TCRdb kept only the in-frame ones, dropping some. In the table there are some 400,000 clones, approximately 95% of which are singletons. Germline CDR1 LNHDA, CDR2 SQIVND (reference sequence). The ends lost 5 bases at V and 2 bases at J; junction bases unmatched: 11. The CDR3 is made up of 17 amino acids. The chain combines TRBV19 with TRBJ1-5; 8 positions match TRBD1. The specimen was thymocytes. The sequence was obtained from a human donor. The CDR3 DNA is TGTGCCAGTAGTGCCCGGACAGGGAATGGGGGCAATCAGCCCCAGCATTTT. It yields the protein CASSARTGNGGNQPQHF.